This T cell receptor (beta chain) came from a study of neurological immune-mediated disorders. Study at large: The study included around 35 multiple sclerosis patients, approximately 31 relapsing-remitting and 3 secondary progressive.

CDR1 MNHNY and CDR2 SVGAGI come from the germline V gene (reference sequence). The CDR3 totals 16 residues. Trimming stripped 5 bases from V and 8 bases from J, with 22 bases between. With 10-nucleotide random UMIs, 5'RACE was used to make the cDNA. Every sequencing run produced over 200 million TCR-beta sequences that came from 15-18 subjects. TCRdb reanalysed the 5' RACE reads using MiXCR and keeps one entry per CDR3 protein. The table includes under 75,000 distinct CDR3 sequences, over 5% detected once. Study-wide results and limits: A possible signature appeared as one related-CDR3 cluster, in which phylogenetic grouping placed the repertoires of 18 of 34 multiple sclerosis patients.

This clonotype was recorded many times. Its specificity is not known. The clonotype originates from a human donor with multiple sclerosis. The donor label of this sample is uncertain. The V call is TRBV6-6, the J call TRBJ2-1; maybe TRBD1 (8 bases). Material for sequencing was PBMCs. CDR3 in amino acids: CASSDRGAGGRDEQFF. The CDR3 bases are TGTGCCAGCAGTGACCGGGGGGCAGGGGGCCGCGATGAGCAGTTCTTC.